The clone carrying this TCR beta chain is medium-sized within its sample. What it recognizes is unknown. The entry originates in a study of T cells in localized non-small cell lung cancer. Study observations and caveats: Uninvolved adjacent lung showed higher T cell clonality than tumor.

Sequenced by immunoSEQ multiplex PCR; TCRdb stores in-frame clones only, minus some. The sample consists of over 1,500 clones, 25% to 30% of them appearing once. Germline-derived CDR1 and CDR2 are MNHGY and SAAAGT. V lost 0 bases and J lost 6, with 12 bases in between. CDR3 size: 15 residues. The V gene is TRBV6-8, the J gene TRBJ2-1, with D perhaps being TRBD1 or TRBD2 (5 bases each). Specimen: lung tumor tissue, collected before any cancer treatment. The clonotype originates from a woman aged 35 to 69 with stage I lung adenocarcinoma. CDR3 sequence (DNA): TGTGCCAGCAGTTACTCGAGGGACCCCGTCAATGAGCAGTTCTTC. It is translated as CASSYSRDPVNEQFF.